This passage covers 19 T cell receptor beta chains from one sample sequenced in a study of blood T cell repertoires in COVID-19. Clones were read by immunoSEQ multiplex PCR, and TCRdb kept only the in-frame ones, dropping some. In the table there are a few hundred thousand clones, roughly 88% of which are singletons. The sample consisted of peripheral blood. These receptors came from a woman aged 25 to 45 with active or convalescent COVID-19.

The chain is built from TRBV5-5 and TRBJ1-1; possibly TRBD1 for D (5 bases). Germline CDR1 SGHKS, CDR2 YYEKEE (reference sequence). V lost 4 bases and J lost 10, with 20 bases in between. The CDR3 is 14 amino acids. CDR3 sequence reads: CASSRGDSLGRAFF. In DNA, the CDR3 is TGTGCCAGCAGCCGAGGTGACAGCCTCGGGAGAGCTTTCTTT.

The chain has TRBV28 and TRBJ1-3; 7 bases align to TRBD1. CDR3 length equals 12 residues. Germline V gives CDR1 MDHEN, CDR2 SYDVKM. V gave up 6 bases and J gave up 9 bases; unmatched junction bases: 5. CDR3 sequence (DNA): TGTGCCAGCAGCAACTACAGGGGCACCATATATTTT. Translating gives CASSNYRGTIYF.

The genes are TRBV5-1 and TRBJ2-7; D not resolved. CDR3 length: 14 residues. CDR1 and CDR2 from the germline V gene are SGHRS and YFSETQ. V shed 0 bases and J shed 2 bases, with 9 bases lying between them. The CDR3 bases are TGCGCCAGCAGCTTGGCCTACAGAACCTACGAGCAGTACTTC. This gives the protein CASSLAYRTYEQYF. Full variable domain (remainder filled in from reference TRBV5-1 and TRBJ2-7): KAGVTQTPRYLIKTRGQQVTLSCSPISGHRSVSWYQQTPGQGLQFLFEYFSETQRNKGNFPGRFSGRQFSNSRSEMNVSTLELGDSALYLCASSLAYRTYEQYFGPGTRLTVT.

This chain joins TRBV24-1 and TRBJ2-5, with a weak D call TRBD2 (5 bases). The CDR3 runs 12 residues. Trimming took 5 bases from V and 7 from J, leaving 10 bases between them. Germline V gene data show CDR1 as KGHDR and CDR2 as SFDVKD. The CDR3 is CATSVGEGTQYF. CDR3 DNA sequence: TGTGCCACCAGTGTGGGAGAAGGGACCCAGTACTTC.

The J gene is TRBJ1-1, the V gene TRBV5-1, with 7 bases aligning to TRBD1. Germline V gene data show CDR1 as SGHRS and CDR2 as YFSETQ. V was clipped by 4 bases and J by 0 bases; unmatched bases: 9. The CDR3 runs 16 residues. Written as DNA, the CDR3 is TGCGCCAGCAGCCCCACAGGGGCAACAATGAACACTGAAGCTTTCTTT. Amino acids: CASSPTGATMNTEAFF.

The CDR3 reads CATSRDLGGPGVLFF. DNA of the CDR3: TGTGCCACCAGCAGAGATCTTGGCGGGCCTGGTGTGTTGTTCTTT. The J gene is TRBJ1-1, the V gene TRBV15; D is undetermined. The CDR3 has 15 amino acids. The V gene lost 0 bases and the J gene lost 14 bases, with 22 bases spanning the gap. CDR1 and CDR2 from the germline V gene are LNHNV and YYDKDF (reference sequence).

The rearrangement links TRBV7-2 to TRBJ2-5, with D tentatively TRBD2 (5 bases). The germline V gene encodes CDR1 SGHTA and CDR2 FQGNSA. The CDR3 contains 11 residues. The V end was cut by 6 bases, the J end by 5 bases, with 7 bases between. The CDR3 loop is CASRGGETQYF. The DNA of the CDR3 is TGTGCCAGCAGAGGCGGGGAGACCCAGTACTTC.

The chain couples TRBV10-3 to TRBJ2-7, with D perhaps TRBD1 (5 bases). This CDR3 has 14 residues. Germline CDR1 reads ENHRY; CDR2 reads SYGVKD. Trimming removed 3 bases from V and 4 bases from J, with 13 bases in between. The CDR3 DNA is TGTGCCATCAGTGACTGGCAGGGTTTGTACGAGCAGTACTTC. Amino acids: CAISDWQGLYEQYF.

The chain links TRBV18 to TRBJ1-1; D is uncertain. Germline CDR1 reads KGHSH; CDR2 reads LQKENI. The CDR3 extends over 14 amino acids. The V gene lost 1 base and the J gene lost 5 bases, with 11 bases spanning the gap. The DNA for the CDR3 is TGTGCCAGCTCACCACAGACGGGGTTAACTGAAGCTTTCTTT. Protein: CASSPQTGLTEAFF.

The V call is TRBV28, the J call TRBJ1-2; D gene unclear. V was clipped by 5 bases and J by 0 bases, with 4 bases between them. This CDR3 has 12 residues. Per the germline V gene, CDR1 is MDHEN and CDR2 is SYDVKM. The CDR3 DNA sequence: TGTGCCAGCAGTGCAGCTAACTATGGCTACACCTTC. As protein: CASSAANYGYTF.

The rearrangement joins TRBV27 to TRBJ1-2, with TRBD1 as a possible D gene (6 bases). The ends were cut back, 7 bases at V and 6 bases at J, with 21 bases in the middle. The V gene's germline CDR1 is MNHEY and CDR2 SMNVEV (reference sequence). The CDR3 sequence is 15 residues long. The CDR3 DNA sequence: TGTGCCAGCACCCGATTGAGGGGGGGGCTGCATGGCTACACCTTC. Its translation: CASTRLRGGLHGYTF.

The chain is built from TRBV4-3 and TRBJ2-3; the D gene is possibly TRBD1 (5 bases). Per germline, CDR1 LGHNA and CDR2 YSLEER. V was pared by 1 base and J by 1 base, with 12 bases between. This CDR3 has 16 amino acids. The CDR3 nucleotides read TGCGCCAGCAGCCAAGTTAGGGTGGGGCGCACAGATACGCAGTATTTT. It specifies CASSQVRVGRTDTQYF.

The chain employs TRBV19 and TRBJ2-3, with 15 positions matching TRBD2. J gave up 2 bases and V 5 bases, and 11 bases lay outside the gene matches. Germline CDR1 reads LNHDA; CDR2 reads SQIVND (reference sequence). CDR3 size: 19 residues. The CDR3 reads CASSPGLAGGRHVTDTQYF. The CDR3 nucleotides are TGTGCCAGTAGTCCGGGACTAGCGGGGGGCCGACATGTCACAGATACGCAGTATTTT. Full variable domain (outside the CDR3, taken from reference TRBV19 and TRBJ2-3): DGGITQSPKYLFRKEGQNVTLSCEQNLNHDAMYWYRQDPGQGLRLIYYSQIVNDFQKGDIAEGYSVSREKKESFPLTVTSAQKNPTAFYLCASSPGLAGGRHVTDTQYFGPGTRLTVL.

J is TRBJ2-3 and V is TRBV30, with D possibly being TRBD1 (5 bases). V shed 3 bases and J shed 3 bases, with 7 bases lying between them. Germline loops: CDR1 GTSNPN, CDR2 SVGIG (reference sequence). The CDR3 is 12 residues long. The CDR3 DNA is TGTGCCTGGAGAGGGGTAACAGATACGCAGTATTTT. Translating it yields CAWRGVTDTQYF.

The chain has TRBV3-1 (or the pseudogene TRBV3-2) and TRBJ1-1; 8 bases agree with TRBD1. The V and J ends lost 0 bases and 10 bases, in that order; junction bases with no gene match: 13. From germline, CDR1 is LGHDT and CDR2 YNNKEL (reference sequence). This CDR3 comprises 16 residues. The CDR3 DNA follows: TGTGCCAGCAGCCAAGAATTTCTGGGGCAGGGGGCGATAGCTTTCTTT. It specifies CASSQEFLGQGAIAFF.

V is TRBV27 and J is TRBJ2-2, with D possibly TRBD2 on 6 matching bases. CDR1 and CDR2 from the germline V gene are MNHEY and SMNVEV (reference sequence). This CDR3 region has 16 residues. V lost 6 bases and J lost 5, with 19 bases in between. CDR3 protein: CASRERGGAWTGELFF. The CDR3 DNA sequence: TGTGCCAGCAGGGAGAGGGGCGGGGCTTGGACCGGGGAGCTGTTTTTT.

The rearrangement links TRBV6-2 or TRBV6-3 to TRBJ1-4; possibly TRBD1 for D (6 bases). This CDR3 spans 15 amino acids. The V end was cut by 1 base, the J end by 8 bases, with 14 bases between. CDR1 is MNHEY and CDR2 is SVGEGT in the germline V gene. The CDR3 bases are TGTGCCAGCAGTTACTTAGGCCAGGGGAGCGAAAAACTGTTTTTT. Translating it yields CASSYLGQGSEKLFF.

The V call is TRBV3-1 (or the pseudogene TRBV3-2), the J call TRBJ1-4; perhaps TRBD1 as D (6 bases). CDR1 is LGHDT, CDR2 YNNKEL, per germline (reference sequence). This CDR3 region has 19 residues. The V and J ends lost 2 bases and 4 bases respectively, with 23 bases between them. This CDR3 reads CASSQTRDFGGGRNEKLFF. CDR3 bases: TGTGCCAGCAGCCAAACTCGGGACTTTGGGGGGGGCCGTAATGAAAAACTGTTTTTT.

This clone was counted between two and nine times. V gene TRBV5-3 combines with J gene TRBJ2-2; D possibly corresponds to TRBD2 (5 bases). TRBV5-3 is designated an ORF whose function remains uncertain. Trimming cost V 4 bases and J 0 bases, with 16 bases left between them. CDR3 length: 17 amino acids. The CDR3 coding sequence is TGTGCCAGAAGCCAGGTTAGTGGGAGAGCGAACACCGGGGAGCTGTTTTTT. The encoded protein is CARSQVSGRANTGELFF.